These 23 T cell receptor beta chains originate from one sample sequenced in a study of human T cells and chemical hapten exposure. Time point indicated: patch test 1, 2 weeks after DPC sensitization. This sample's treatment: therapeutic diphenylcyclopropenone sensitization with weekly scalp DPC. TCRdb re-derived calls from the RACE reads in MiXCR, one entry per CDR3 protein. The data contain around 110,000 distinct CDR3 sequences, 9% to 14% of them singletons. Sequenced here: whole blood, sampled in connection with sensitization to the hapten diphenylcyclopropenone (DPC). The receptors come from a woman aged 45 to 65 with alopecia areata. Some clones in this sample may be carry-over from other donors' samples.

This clonotype was counted ten times or more. The CDR3 here is CASSHYTGELFF. The CDR3 nucleotides read TGTGCCAGCAGTCACTATACCGGGGAGCTGTTTTTT. The chain couples TRBV12-3 or TRBV12-4 to TRBJ2-2; D is ambiguous. This CDR3 is built from 12 residues. V lost 5 bases and J 5 bases, leaving 6 bases between the germline ends.

The sample holds many counts of this clonotype. The chain links TRBV3-1 to TRBJ1-5; no clear D gene. Germline CDR1 reads LGHDT; CDR2 reads YNNKEL (reference sequence). The CDR3 has 12 amino acids. The V gene lost 2 bases and the J gene lost 3 bases, with 2 bases spanning the gap. As DNA, the CDR3 is TGTGCCAGCAGCCAACACAATCAGCCCCAGCATTTT. Its translation: CASSQHNQPQHF.

The table lists this clonotype with a few counts. The J gene is TRBJ1-2, the V gene TRBV18; the D is unclear. The V end lost 0 bases, the J end lost 1 base, and 6 bases lay between the germline ends. Germline V gives CDR1 KGHSH, CDR2 LQKENI. The CDR3 spans 14 residues. CDR3 nucleotides: TGTGCCAGCTCACCACCGAGTTTTAACTATGGCTACACCTTC. This translates into CASSPPSFNYGYTF.

Many counts were recorded for this clonotype. The rearrangement links TRBV7-2 to TRBJ1-6; TRBD1 is a possible D gene (5 bases). Germline loops: CDR1 SGHTA, CDR2 FQGNSA. The CDR3 has 21 amino acids. V shed 1 base and J shed 0 bases, with 22 bases lying between them. CDR3 bases: TGTGCCAGCAGCTTAGGTCCGCCCCCGCAGGGACGTTTCTCCTATAATTCACCCCTCCACTTT. Its protein product is CASSLGPPPQGRFSYNSPLHF.

This clonotype showed up many times. For the CDR3, the DNA is TGTGCCAGCGACGGACAGGGAGCGCGGGAGACCCAGTACTTC. Its translation is CASDGQGARETQYF. The chain links TRBV7-9 to TRBJ2-5; 8 bases align to TRBD1. Germline loops: CDR1 SEHNR, CDR2 FQNEAQ (reference sequence). V lost 8 bases and J lost 5; bases outside the gene matches: 10. CDR3 length: 14 residues.

This clonotype was seen repeatedly, ten times or more. V gene TRBV18 combines with J gene TRBJ2-7; TRBD2 might be the D (5 bases). This CDR3 region has 14 residues. CDR1 is KGHSH and CDR2 is LQKENI in the germline V gene. V was pared by 3 bases and J by 9 bases, with 18 bases between. CDR3 in DNA: TGTGCCAGCTCACCTCCACCCGCCCTCGCGGGGCAGTACTTC. This gives the protein CASSPPPALAGQYF.

This clonotype has a count of ten or more. This chain links TRBV28 with TRBJ2-6; no reliable D call. Germline CDR1 MDHEN, CDR2 SYDVKM. The CDR3 is 13 residues long. V was cut by 3 bases and J by 6 bases, with 6 bases left in between. CDR3 in DNA: TGTGCCAGCAGTTTCGAAGCGGCCAACGTCCTGACTTTC. It codes for CASSFEAANVLTF.

Ten or more counts support this clonotype. The rearrangement links TRBV18 to TRBJ1-4; D remains ambiguous. The V end lost 2 bases, the J end lost 5 bases, and 9 bases lay between the germline ends. CDR1 is KGHSH, CDR2 LQKENI, per germline. CDR3 length equals 14 residues. CDR3 in DNA: TGTGCCAGCTCACCAGGGTCTGGAAATGAAAAACTGTTTTTT. The encoded protein is CASSPGSGNEKLFF.

The chain recombines TRBV6-2 or TRBV6-3 with TRBJ1-1, with 8 bases fitting TRBD1. The CDR3 has 17 amino acids. Germline CDR1 is MNHEY and CDR2 is SVGEGT. Trimming took 6 bases from V and 0 from J; bases not matched to a gene: 12. The CDR3 nucleotides read TGTGCCAGCAGGCCGGGGACAGGCAATTTAATGAACACTGAAGCTTTCTTT. The encoded protein is CASRPGTGNLMNTEAFF.

The chain links TRBV4-2 to TRBJ1-3; D remains ambiguous. The CDR3 runs to 15 residues. Germline V gene data show CDR1 as LGHNA and CDR2 as YNFKEQ. The V gene lost 6 bases and the J gene lost 1 base, with 13 bases spanning the gap. CDR3 residues: CASRASGLSGNTIYF. The CDR3 DNA is TGTGCCAGCAGGGCCTCCGGGCTTTCTGGAAACACCATATATTTT.

This clonotype was seen repeatedly, ten times or more. The chain has TRBV7-9 and TRBJ2-6; D is unresolved. The CDR3 has 15 amino acids. Trimming cost V 4 bases and J 7 bases, with 14 bases left between them. In germline, CDR1 is SEHNR, CDR2 FQNEAQ (reference sequence). In nucleotides, the CDR3 is TGTGCCAGCAGCTCTCTACAAGGTATCGCCAACGTCCTGACTTTC. Residues: CASSSLQGIANVLTF.

This chain joins TRBV5-1 and TRBJ1-1; TRBD1 might be the D (6 bases). The germline gives CDR1 SGHRS, CDR2 YFSETQ. The CDR3 is 15 residues long. The V end was cut by 0 bases, the J end by 7 bases, with 16 bases between. In nucleotides, the CDR3 is TGCGCCAGCAGCTTGGCAACGGACAGCGCCCTTGAAGCTTTCTTT. This gives the protein CASSLATDSALEAFF. Full variable domain (rest looked up from reference TRBV5-1 and TRBJ1-1): KAGVTQTPRYLIKTRGQQVTLSCSPISGHRSVSWYQQTPGQGLQFLFEYFSETQRNKGNFPGRFSGRQFSNSRSEMNVSTLELGDSALYLCASSLATDSALEAFFGQGTRLTVV.

At least ten counts were recorded for this clonotype. The chain's CDR3 is CASSEARHGYTF. The CDR3 nucleotides are TGTGCCAGCAGTGAAGCGAGACATGGCTACACCTTC. The chain couples TRBV2 to TRBJ1-2; D not resolved. Germline assignment: CDR1 SNHLY and CDR2 FYNNEI. Trimming took off 0 bases at V and 6 bases at J, with 5 bases between the two ends. The CDR3 is made up of 12 amino acids. Looking up the rest from reference TRBV2 and TRBJ1-2 gives the full variable domain: EPEVTQTPSHQVTQMGQEVILRCVPISNHLYFYWYRQILGQKVEFLVSFYNNEISEKSEIFDDQFSVERPDGSNFTLKIRSTKLEDSAMYFCASSEARHGYTFGSGTRLTVV.

The chain has TRBV5-4 and TRBJ1-1; maybe TRBD1 (6 bases). CDR1 and CDR2 (germline): SGHNT, YYREEE (reference sequence). V was trimmed by 2 bases and J by 0 bases, leaving 14 bases between them. The CDR3 loop spans 16 amino acids. CDR3 DNA: TGTGCCAGCAGCTTCACTACAGGGCAAATGAACACTGAAGCTTTCTTT. Translating it yields CASSFTTGQMNTEAFF.

This clonotype has a count of ten or more. The V gene is TRBV6-2 or TRBV6-3, the J gene TRBJ1-6; 8 positions agree with TRBD1. J was trimmed by 10 bases and V by 0 bases; bases with no gene match: 11. Germline V gives CDR1 MNHEY, CDR2 SVGEGT. CDR3 length: 17 amino acids. CDR3 residues: CASSYSQKGQDRSPLHF. The CDR3 bases are TGTGCCAGCAGTTACTCCCAAAAGGGACAGGACCGGTCACCCCTCCACTTT.

This clonotype was counted many times. This chain uses TRBV18 with TRBJ1-5, with D possibly TRBD1 on 5 matching bases. Germline V CDR1 and CDR2: KGHSH, LQKENI. Trimming cost V 3 bases and J 10 bases, with 10 bases left between them. The CDR3 is made up of 12 amino acids. This CDR3 is CASSPTGTPQHF. CDR3 in DNA: TGTGCCAGCTCACCTACAGGAACCCCCCAGCATTTT. Filled out from reference TRBV18 and TRBJ1-5, the complete variable domain reads NAGVMQNPRHLVRRRGQEARLRCSPMKGHSHVYWYRQLPEEGLKFMVYLQKENIIDESGMPKERFSAEFPKEGPSILRIQQVVRGDSAAYFCASSPTGTPQHFGDGTRLSIL.

The CDR3 DNA reads TGTGCCAGCAAATTCTCCCAGTTCACCTACGAGCAGTACTTC. Protein sequence: CASKFSQFTYEQYF. This chain joins TRBV28 and TRBJ2-7; D unresolved. Germline V CDR1 and CDR2: MDHEN, SYDVKM. Trimming stripped 7 bases from V and 2 bases from J, with 15 bases between. This CDR3 spans 14 amino acids.

The rearrangement joins TRBV15 to TRBJ2-5; D might be TRBD1 (6 bases). Trimming took 5 bases from V and 4 from J, leaving 17 bases between them. The CDR3 is made up of 15 amino acids. The germline V gene encodes CDR1 LNHNV and CDR2 YYDKDF (reference sequence). As DNA, the CDR3 is TGTGCCACCAGCCTGACACAGGGAAGGCTAGAGACCCAGTACTTC. Protein: CATSLTQGRLETQYF.

The chain links TRBV18 to TRBJ1-4; D remains unclear. Between the trimmed V and J ends, which lost 6 bases and 4 bases, there was a span of 9 bases. The CDR3 has 13 amino acids. In germline, CDR1 is KGHSH, CDR2 LQKENI. The CDR3 spells CASSLSYNEKLFF. Written as DNA, the CDR3 is TGTGCCAGCTCTCTCAGTTATAATGAAAAACTGTTTTTT.

This chain uses TRBV10-3 with TRBJ2-1; D is ambiguous. Trimming cost V 2 bases and J 9 bases, with 8 bases left between them. Germline V gene sequence: CDR1 ENHRY, CDR2 SYGVKD. The CDR3 length is 12 residues. The CDR3 DNA reads as TGTGCCATCAGTGAGCCGGCGCTTGAGCAGTTCTTC. Translating it yields CAISEPALEQFF.

Ten or more counts support this clonotype. The rearrangement joins TRBV7-2 to TRBJ2-3, with 9 bases lining up with TRBD2. Germline V gene data show CDR1 as SGHTA and CDR2 as FQGNSA. The length of the CDR3 is 15 residues. V lost 4 bases to trimming and J lost 6 bases; unmatched junction nucleotides: 8. CDR3 sequence: CASSSPGLASDTQYF. The CDR3 region has the DNA TGTGCCAGCAGCTCCCCGGGACTAGCTTCTGATACGCAGTATTTT.

The genes are TRBV3-1 and TRBJ2-7; 11 nucleotides align to TRBD2. J lost 3 bases, V lost 1 base, and 8 bases had no gene match. The germline CDR1 and CDR2 sequences are LGHDT and YNNKEL (reference sequence). The CDR3 consists of 17 residues. The CDR3 DNA follows: TGTGCCAGCAGCCAAGTTACTAGCGGGGGCCTTAACTACGAGCAGTACTTC. It is translated as CASSQVTSGGLNYEQYF.

V gene TRBV28 combines with J gene TRBJ2-6; D may be TRBD1 (5 bases). This CDR3 region has 15 residues. Germline-derived CDR1 and CDR2 are MDHEN and SYDVKM. Trimming took 5 bases from V and 4 from J, leaving 12 bases between them. Here the CDR3 DNA reads TGTGCCAGCAGTCCAGGGTTCTCCGGGGCCAACGTCCTGACTTTC. Encoded protein: CASSPGFSGANVLTF.